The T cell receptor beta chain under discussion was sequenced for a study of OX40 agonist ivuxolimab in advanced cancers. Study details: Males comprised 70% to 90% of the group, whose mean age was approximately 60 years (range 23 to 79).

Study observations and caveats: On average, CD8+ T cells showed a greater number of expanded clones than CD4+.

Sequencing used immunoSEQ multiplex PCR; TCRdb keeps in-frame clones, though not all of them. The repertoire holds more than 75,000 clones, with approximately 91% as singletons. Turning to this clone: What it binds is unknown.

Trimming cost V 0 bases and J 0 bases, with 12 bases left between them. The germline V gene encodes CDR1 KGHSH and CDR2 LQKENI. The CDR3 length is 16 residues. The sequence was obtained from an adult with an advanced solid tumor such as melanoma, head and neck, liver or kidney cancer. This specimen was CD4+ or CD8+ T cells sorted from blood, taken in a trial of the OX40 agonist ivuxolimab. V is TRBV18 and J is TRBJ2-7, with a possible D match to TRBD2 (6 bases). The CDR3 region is CASSPPLGGTSYEQYF. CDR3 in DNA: TGTGCCAGCTCACCACCCTTGGGCGGGACCTCCTACGAGCAGTACTTC.